The T cell receptor beta chain under discussion was sequenced for a study of blood T cell repertoires in COVID-19. Self-reported history from a screening survey and questionnaire set each donor's cohort. Donors in Cohort 3 who had recovered were those with two negative PCRs, healthcare professional clearance, or resolution of their symptoms. Generated by immunoSEQ multiplex PCR, the TCRdb table keeps only in-frame clones and is missing some. This table has 490,000 or so clones, 85% to 90% appearing once. Sequencing used PBMCs or T cells enriched from blood (not recorded which). The receptor comes from a middle-aged woman who had recovered from COVID-19.

The chain's CDR3 is CASSQGTSDYEQYF. The CDR3 DNA reads TGTGCCAGCAGCCAGGGGACTAGCGACTACGAGCAGTACTTC. The chain is built from TRBV16 and TRBJ2-7; 10 bases are shared with TRBD2. The junction had 2 bases not matched to a gene; V was cut back by 3 bases and J by 3 bases. This CDR3 contains 14 residues. Germline V gives CDR1 KGHSY, CDR2 FQNENV. The full variable domain, its missing parts supplied by reference TRBV16 and TRBJ2-7, is GEEVAQTPKHLVRGEGQKAKLYCAPIKGHSYVFWYQQVLKNEFKFLISFQNENVFDETGMPKERFSAKCLPNSPCSLEIQATKLEDSAVYFCASSQGTSDYEQYFGPGTRLTVT.